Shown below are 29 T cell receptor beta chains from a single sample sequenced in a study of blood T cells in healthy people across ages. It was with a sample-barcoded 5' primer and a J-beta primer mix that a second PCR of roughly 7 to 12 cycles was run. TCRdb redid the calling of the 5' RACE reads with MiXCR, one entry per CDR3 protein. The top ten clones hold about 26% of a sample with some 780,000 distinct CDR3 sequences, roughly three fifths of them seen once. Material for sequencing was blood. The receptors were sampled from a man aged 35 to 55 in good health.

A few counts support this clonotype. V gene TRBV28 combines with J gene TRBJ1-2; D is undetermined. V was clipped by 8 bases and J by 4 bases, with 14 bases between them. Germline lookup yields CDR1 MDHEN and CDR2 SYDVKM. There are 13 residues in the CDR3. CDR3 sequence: CASGGGSAYGYTF. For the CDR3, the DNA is TGTGCCAGCGGCGGAGGAAGCGCCTATGGCTACACCTTC.

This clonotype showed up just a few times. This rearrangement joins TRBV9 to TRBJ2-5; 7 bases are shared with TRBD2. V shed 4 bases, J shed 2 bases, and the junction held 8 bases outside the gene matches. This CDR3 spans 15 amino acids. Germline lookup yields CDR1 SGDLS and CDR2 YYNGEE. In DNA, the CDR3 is TGTGCCAGCAGCCCCCGGGACTACCAACAAGAGACCCAGTACTTC. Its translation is CASSPRDYQQETQYF.

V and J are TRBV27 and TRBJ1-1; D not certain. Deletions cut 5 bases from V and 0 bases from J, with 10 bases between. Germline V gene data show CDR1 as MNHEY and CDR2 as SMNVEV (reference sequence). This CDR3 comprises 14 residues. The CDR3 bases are TGTGCCAGCAGTATCTTCGGGGTGAACACTGAAGCTTTCTTT. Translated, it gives CASSIFGVNTEAFF.

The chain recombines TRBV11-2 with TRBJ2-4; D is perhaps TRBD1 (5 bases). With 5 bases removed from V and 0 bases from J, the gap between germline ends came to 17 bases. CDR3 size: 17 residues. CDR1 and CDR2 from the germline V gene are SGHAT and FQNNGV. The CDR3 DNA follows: TGTGCCAGCAGCCCGGACATTTGGTCACTAGCCAAAAACATTCAGTACTTC. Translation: CASSPDIWSLAKNIQYF.

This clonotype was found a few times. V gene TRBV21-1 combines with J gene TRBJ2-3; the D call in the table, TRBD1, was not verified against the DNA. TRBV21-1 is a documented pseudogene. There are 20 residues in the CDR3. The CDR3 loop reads CASSKDPRGAPPSRTDTQYF. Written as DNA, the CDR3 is TGTGCCAGCAGCAAAGATCCCCGGGGGGCTCCCCCTTCTCGCACAGATACGCAGTATTTT.

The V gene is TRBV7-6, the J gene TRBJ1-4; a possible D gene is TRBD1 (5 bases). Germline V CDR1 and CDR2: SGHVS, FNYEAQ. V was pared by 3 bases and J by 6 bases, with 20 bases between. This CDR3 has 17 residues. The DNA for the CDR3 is TGTGCCAGCAGCTTTAGCCCCCCCCCCGGGGCCGATGAAAAACTGTTTTTT. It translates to CASSFSPPPGADEKLFF.

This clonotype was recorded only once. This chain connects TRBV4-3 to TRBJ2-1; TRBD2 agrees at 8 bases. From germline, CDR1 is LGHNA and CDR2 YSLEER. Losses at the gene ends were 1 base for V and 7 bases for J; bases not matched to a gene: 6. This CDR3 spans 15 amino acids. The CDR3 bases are TGCGCCAGCAGCCAAGTGTCGGGACTAGTGAATGAGCAGTTCTTC. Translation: CASSQVSGLVNEQFF.

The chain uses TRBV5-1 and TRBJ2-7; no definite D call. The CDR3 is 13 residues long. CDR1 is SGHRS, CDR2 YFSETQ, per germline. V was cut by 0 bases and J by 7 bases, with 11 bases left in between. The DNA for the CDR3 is TGCGCCAGCAGCTTGGGTTTGTATCAAGAGCAGTACTTC. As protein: CASSLGLYQEQYF.

The CDR3 protein is CASLRDRGVGEQFF. CDR3 DNA: TGTGCCAGCCTTCGGGACAGGGGGGTGGGTGAGCAGTTCTTC. The V call is TRBV7-2, the J call TRBJ2-1; 11 nucleotides align to TRBD1. Germline values: CDR1 SGHTA, CDR2 FQGNSA. The CDR3 spans 14 residues. With 8 bases clipped from V and 9 bases from J, the junction kept 9 bases outside the gene matches.

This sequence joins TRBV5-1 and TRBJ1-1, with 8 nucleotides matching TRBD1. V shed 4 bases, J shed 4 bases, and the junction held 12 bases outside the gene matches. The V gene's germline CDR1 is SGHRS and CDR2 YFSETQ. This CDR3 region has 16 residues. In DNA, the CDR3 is TGCGCCAGCAGCCTACGGACAGGGAGGGGGGGCACTGAAGCTTTCTTT. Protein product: CASSLRTGRGGTEAFF.

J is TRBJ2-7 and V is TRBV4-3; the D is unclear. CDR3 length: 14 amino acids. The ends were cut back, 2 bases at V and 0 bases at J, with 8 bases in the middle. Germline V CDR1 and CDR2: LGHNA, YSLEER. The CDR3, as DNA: TGCGCCAGCAGCCAAACGTCTAGCTCCTACGAGCAGTACTTC. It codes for CASSQTSSSYEQYF.

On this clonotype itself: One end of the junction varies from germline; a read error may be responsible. CDR3 DNA sequence: TGCAGTGCTCCCCATCGGGGACAGGGTAAGAATGAGCAGGTCTTC. Translating gives CSAPHRGQGKNEQVF. The rearrangement links TRBV20-1 to TRBJ2-1; 9 bases align to TRBD1. CDR3 size: 15 residues. Germline V gene sequence: CDR1 DFQATT, CDR2 SNEGSKA (reference sequence).

The CDR3 region is CASSITDTGQYF. The CDR3 nucleotides are TGTGCCAGCAGCATTACCGACACGGGGCAGTACTTC. The chain joins TRBV28 to TRBJ2-7; D remains ambiguous. The V gene's germline CDR1 is MDHEN and CDR2 SYDVKM. This CDR3 is 12 amino acids long. Trimming pared 6 bases from V and 9 bases from J, leaving 15 bases between. Full variable domain (outside the CDR3, taken from reference TRBV28 and TRBJ2-7): DVKVTQSSRYLVKRTGEKVFLECVQDMDHENMFWYRQDPGLGLRLIYFSYDVKMKEKGDIPEGYSVSREKKERFSLILESASTNQTSMYLCASSITDTGQYFGPGTRLTVT.

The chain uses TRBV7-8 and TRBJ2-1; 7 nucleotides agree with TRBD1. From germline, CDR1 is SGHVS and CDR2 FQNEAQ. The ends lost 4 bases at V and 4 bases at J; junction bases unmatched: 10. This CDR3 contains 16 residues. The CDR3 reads CASSYPDRASYNEQFF. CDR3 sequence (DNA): TGTGCCAGCAGCTACCCCGACAGGGCTTCTTACAATGAGCAGTTCTTC.

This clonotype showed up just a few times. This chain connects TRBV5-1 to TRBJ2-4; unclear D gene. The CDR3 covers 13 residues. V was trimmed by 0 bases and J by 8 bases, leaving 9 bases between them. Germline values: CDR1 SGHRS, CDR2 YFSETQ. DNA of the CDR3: TGCGCCAGCAGCTTGGATACACCGGACATTCAGTACTTC. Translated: CASSLDTPDIQYF.

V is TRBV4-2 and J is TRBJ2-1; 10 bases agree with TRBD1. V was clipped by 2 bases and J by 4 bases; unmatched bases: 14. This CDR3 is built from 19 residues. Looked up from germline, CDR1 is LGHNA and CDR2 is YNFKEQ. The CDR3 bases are TGTGCCAGCAGCCAAATGGGGACAGGGGACGCTGTTAATTACAATGAGCAGTTCTTC. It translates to CASSQMGTGDAVNYNEQFF.

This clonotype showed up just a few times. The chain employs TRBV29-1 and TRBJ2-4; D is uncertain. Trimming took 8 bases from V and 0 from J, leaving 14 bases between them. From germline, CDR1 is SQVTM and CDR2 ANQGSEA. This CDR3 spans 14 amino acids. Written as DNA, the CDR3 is TGCAGCCCCTTTCGACTGGGAGCCAAAAACATTCAGTACTTC. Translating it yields CSPFRLGAKNIQYF.

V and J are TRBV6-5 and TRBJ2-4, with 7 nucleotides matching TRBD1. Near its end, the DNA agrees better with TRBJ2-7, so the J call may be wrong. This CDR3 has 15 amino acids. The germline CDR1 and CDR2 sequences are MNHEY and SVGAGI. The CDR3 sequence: CASSYGATGTHEQYF. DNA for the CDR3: TGTGCCAGCAGTTACGGAGCGACAGGGACCCACGAGCAGTACTTC.

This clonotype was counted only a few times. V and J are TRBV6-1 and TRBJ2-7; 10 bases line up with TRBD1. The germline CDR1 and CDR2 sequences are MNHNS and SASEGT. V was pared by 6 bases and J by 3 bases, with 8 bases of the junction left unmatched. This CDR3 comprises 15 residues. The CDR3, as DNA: TGTGCCAGCAGCCACCGGGACAGGGGAATCTACGAGCAGTACTTC. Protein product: CASSHRDRGIYEQYF.

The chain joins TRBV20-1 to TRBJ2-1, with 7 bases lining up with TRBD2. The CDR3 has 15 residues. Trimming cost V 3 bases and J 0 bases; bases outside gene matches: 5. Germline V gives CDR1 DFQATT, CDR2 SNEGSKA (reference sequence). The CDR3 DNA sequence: TGCAGTGCTAGCCCCCCTAGCGGCTCCTACAATGAGCAGTTCTTC. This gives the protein CSASPPSGSYNEQFF.

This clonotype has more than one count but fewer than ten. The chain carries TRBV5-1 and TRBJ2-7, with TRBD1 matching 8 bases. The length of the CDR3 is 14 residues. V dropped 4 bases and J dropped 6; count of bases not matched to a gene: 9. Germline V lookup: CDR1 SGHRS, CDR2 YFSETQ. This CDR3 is CASSPPQGASEQYF. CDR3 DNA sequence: TGCGCCAGCAGCCCCCCGCAGGGGGCAAGCGAGCAGTACTTC.

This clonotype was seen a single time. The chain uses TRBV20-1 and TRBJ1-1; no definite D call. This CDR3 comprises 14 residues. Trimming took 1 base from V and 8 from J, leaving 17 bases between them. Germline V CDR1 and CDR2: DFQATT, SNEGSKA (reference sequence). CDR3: CSARAPLGDTEAFF. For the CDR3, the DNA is TGCAGTGCTAGAGCCCCCCTGGGTGATACAGAAGCTTTCTTT.

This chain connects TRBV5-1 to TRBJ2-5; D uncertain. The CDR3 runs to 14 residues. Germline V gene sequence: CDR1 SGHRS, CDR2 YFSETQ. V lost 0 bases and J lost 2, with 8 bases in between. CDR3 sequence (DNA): TGCGCCAGCAGCTTGGTCCAGCATCAAGAGACCCAGTACTTC. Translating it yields CASSLVQHQETQYF. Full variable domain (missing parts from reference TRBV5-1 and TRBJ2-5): KAGVTQTPRYLIKTRGQQVTLSCSPISGHRSVSWYQQTPGQGLQFLFEYFSETQRNKGNFPGRFSGRQFSNSRSEMNVSTLELGDSALYLCASSLVQHQETQYFGPGTRLLVL.

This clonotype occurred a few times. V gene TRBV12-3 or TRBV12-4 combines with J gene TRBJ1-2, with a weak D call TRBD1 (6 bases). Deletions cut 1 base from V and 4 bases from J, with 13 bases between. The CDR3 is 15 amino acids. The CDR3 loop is CASSLGPGRGYGYTF. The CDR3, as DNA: TGTGCCAGCAGTTTAGGCCCCGGCAGGGGCTATGGCTACACCTTC.

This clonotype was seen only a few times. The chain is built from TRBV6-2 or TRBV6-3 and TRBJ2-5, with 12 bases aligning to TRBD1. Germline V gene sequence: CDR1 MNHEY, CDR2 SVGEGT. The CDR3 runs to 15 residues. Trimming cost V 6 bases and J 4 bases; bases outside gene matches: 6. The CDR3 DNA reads TGTGCCAGCAGAACCGGGACAGGGGGCGTAGAGACCCAGTACTTC. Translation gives CASRTGTGGVETQYF.

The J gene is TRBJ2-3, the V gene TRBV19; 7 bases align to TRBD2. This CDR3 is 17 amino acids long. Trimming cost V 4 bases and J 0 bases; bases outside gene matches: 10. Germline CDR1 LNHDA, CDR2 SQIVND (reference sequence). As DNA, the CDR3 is TGTGCCAGTAGTACCCAGACTAGCCCGCTGAGCACAGATACGCAGTATTTT. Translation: CASSTQTSPLSTDTQYF.

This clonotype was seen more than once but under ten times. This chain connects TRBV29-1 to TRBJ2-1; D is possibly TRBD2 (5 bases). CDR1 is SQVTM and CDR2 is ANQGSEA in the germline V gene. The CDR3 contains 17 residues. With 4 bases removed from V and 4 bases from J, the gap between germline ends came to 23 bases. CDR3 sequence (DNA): TGCAGCGTTGTTGGAGGAACTTTCCCCCTTATATACAATGAGCAGTTCTTC. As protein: CSVVGGTFPLIYNEQFF.

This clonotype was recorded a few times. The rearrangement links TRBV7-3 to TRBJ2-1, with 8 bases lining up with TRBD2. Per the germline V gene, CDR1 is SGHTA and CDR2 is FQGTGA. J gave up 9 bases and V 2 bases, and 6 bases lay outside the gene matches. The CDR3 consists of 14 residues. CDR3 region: CASSLELAVGEQFF. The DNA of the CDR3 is TGTGCCAGCAGCTTAGAACTAGCGGTGGGTGAGCAGTTCTTC. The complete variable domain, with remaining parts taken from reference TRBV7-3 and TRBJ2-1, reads GAGVSQTPSNKVTEKGKYVELRCDPISGHTALYWYRQSLGQGPEFLIYFQGTGAADDSGLPNDRFFAVRPEGSVSTLKIQRTERGDSAVYLCASSLELAVGEQFFGPGTRLTVL.

The CDR3 loop is CASDQGLEPTQYF. For the CDR3, the DNA is TGTGCCAGCGATCAGGGTCTAGAACCGACCCAGTACTTC. This chain uses TRBV7-9 with TRBJ2-7, with D possibly matching TRBD1 (5 bases). The tail of the sequence fits TRBJ2-5 better, so the J call may be wrong. The germline CDR1 and CDR2 sequences are SEHNR and FQNEAQ (reference sequence). The CDR3 is 13 amino acids.